The sequence of this T cell receptor beta chain was determined in a study of identical twins. Remarks on this clonotype: Its target is unknown.

Trimming cost V 1 base and J 11 bases, with 10 bases left between them. This CDR3 is 12 amino acids long. In germline, CDR1 is SGHAT, CDR2 FQNNGV. The cDNA had a unique molecular identifier and a template-switch universal primer site. TCRdb ran MiXCR on the 5' RACE reads and lists one entry per CDR3 protein. The sample has about 1.7 million distinct CDR3 sequences, 25% to 35% seen once. Study-wide results and caveats: Beta out-of-frame twin sharing showed a weaker excess. Out-of-frame alpha sequences shared between twins exhibited an excess of low generation probability. There is a chance that invariant MAIT and iNKT cells partially muddied zero-insertion analyses.

Sequencing was carried out using cord blood. The TCR sequence derives from a newborn girl in good health. J is TRBJ2-3 and V is TRBV11-2; D is uncertain. DNA of the CDR3: TGTGCCAGCAGCTTAGCGCCGGCCGGGCAGTATTTT. Translating gives CASSLAPAGQYF. Together with reference TRBV11-2 and TRBJ2-3, the CDR3 gives the full variable domain: EAGVAQSPRYKIIEKRQSVAFWCNPISGHATLYWYQQILGQGPKLLIQFQNNGVVDDSQLPKDRFSAERLKGVDSTLKIQPAKLEDSAVYLCASSLAPAGQYFGPGTRLTVL.